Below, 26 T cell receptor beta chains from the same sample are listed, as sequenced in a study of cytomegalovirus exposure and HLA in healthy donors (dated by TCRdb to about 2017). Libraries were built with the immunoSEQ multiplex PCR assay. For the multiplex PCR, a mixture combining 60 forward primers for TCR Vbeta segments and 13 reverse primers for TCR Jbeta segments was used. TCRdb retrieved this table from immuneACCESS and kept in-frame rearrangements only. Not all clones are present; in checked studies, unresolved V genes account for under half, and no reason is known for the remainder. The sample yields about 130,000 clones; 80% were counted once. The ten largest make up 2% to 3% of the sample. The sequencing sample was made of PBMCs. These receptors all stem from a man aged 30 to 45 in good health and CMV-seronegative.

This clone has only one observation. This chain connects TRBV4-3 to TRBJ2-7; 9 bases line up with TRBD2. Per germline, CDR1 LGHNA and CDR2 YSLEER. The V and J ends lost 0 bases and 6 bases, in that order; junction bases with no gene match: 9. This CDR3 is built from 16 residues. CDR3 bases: TGCGCCAGCAGCCAAGAAGTGGGGCTAGCGGGACGCGAGCAGTACTTC. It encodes CASSQEVGLAGREQYF.

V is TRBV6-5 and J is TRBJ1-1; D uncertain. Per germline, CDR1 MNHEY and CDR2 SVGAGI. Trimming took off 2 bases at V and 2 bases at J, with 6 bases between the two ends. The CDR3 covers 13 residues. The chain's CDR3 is CASSYQLNTEAFF. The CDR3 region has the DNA TGTGCCAGCAGTTACCAACTCAACACTGAAGCTTTCTTT.

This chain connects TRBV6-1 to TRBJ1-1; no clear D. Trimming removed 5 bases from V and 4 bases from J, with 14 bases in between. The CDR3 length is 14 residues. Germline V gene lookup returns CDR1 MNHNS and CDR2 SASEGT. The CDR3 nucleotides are TGTGCCAGCAGTCGGTGGGGAAGCGGCACTGAAGCTTTCTTT. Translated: CASSRWGSGTEAFF.

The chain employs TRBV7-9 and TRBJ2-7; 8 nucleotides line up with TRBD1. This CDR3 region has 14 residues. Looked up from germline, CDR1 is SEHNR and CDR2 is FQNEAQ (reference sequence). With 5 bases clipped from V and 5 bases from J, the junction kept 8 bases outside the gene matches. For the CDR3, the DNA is TGTGCCAGCAGCAGCCGGGACAGGCCCCACGAGCAGTACTTC. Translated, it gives CASSSRDRPHEQYF.

The CDR3 loop reads CASSVSFLSGAYNEQFF. In DNA form, the CDR3 reads TGTGCCAGCAGCGTAAGTTTTCTTAGCGGAGCCTACAATGAGCAGTTCTTC. The chain recombines TRBV9 with TRBJ2-1, with D possibly being TRBD2 (6 bases). The CDR3 has 17 amino acids. Trimming cost V 1 base and J 2 bases, with 16 bases left between them. Germline CDR1 reads SGDLS; CDR2 reads YYNGEE.

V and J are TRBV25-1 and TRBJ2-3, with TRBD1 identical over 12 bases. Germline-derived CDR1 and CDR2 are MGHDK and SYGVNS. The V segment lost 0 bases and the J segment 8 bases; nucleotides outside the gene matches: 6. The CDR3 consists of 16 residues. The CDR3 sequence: CASSEYLGQGAGTQYF. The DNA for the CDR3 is TGTGCCAGCAGTGAATATCTGGGACAGGGGGCCGGTACGCAGTATTTT.

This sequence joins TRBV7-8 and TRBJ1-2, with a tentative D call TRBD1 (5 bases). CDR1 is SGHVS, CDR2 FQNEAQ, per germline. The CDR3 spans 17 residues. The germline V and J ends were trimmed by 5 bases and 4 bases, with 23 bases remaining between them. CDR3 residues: CASSVDAGRWGVYGYTF. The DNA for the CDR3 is TGTGCCAGCAGCGTAGACGCGGGTCGCTGGGGGGTCTATGGCTACACCTTC.

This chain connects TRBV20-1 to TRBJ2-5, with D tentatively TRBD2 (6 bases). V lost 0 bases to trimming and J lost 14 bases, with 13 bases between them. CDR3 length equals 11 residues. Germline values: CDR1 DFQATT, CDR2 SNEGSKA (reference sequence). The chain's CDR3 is CSARDLAGCYF. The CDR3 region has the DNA TGCAGTGCTAGAGATCTCGCGGGATGTTACTTC.

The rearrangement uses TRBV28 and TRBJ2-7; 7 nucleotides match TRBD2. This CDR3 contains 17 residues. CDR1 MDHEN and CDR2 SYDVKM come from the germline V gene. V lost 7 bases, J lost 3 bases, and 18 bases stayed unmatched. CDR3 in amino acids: CASIGPRGRGPLYEQYF. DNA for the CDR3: TGTGCCAGCATAGGTCCCCGAGGGAGGGGTCCCCTCTACGAGCAGTACTTC.

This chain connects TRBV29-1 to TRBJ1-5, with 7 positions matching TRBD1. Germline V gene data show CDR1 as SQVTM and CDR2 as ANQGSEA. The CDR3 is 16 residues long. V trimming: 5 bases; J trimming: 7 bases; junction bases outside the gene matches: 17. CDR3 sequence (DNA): TGCAGCGTTACTATGAGGGTCGGGACAGTCCGACAGCCCCAGCATTTT. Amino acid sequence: CSVTMRVGTVRQPQHF.

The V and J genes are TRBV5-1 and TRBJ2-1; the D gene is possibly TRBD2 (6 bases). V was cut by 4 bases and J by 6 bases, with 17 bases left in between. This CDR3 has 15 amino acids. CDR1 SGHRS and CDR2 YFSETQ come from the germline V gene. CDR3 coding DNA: TGCGCCAGCAGCAAGGGTCGGGAGCAGGGCAATGAGCAGTTCTTC. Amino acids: CASSKGREQGNEQFF.

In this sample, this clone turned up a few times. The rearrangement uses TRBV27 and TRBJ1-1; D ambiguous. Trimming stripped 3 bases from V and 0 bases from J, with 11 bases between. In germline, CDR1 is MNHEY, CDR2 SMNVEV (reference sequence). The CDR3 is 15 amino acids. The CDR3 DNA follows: TGTGCCAGCAGTTTTGGAGGGTCTTTGAACACTGAAGCTTTCTTT. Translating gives CASSFGGSLNTEAFF.

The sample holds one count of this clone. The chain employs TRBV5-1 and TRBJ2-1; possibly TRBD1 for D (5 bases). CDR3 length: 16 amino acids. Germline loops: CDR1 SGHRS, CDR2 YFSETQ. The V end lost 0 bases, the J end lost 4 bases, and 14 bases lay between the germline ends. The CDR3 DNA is TGCGCCAGCAGCTTGGTTACAGGACCCTTTTACAATGAGCAGTTCTTC. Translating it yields CASSLVTGPFYNEQFF.

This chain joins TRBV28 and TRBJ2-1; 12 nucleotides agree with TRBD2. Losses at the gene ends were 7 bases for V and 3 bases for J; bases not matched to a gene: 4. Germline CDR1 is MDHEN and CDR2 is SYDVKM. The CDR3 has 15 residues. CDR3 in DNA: TGTGCCAGCACCCCGGGACTAGCGGGCTACAATGAGCAGTTCTTC. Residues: CASTPGLAGYNEQFF.

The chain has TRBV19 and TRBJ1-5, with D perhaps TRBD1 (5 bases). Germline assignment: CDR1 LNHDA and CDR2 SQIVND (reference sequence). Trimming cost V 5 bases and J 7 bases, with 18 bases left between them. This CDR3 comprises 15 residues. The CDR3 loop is CASSVPRVTGQPQHF. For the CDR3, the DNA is TGTGCCAGTAGTGTTCCCAGGGTTACGGGCCAGCCCCAGCATTTT. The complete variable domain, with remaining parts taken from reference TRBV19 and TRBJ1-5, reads DGGITQSPKYLFRKEGQNVTLSCEQNLNHDAMYWYRQDPGQGLRLIYYSQIVNDFQKGDIAEGYSVSREKKESFPLTVTSAQKNPTAFYLCASSVPRVTGQPQHFGDGTRLSIL.

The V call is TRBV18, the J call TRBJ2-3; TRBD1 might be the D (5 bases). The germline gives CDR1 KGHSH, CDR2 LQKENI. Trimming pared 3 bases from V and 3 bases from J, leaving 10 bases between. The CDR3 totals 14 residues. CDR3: CASSPDSSTDTQYF. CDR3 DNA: TGTGCCAGCTCACCTGACAGCTCGACAGATACGCAGTATTTT.

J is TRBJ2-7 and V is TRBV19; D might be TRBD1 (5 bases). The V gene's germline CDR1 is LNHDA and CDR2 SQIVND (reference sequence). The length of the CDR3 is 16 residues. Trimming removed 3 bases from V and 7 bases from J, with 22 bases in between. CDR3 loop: CASSMGQVAPPREQYF. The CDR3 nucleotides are TGTGCCAGTAGTATGGGGCAGGTGGCACCACCGAGAGAGCAGTACTTC.

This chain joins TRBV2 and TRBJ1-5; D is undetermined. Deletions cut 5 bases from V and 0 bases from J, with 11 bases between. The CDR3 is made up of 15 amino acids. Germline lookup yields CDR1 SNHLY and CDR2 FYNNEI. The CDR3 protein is CASSPVGYSNQPQHF. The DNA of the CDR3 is TGTGCCAGCAGTCCGGTCGGTTATAGCAATCAGCCCCAGCATTTT.

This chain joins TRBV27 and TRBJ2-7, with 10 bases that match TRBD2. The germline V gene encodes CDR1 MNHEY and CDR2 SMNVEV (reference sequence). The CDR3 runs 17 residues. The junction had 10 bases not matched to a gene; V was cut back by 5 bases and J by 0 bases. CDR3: CASSRYPLAGNSYEQYF. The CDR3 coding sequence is TGTGCCAGCAGTCGCTATCCACTAGCGGGAAACTCCTACGAGCAGTACTTC.

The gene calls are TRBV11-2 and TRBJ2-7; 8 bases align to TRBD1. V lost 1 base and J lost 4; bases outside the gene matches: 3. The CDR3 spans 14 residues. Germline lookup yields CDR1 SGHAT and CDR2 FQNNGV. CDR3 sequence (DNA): TGTGCCAGCAGCTTAGGGACAGGGACTTACGAGCAGTACTTC. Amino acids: CASSLGTGTYEQYF.

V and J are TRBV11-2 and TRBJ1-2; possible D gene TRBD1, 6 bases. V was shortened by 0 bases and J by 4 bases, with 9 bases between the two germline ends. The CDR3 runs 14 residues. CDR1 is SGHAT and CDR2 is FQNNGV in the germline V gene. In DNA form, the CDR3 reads TGTGCCAGCAGCTTAGATCCCAGGGGCTATGGCTACACCTTC. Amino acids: CASSLDPRGYGYTF. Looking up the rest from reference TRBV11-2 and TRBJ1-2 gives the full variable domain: EAGVAQSPRYKIIEKRQSVAFWCNPISGHATLYWYQQILGQGPKLLIQFQNNGVVDDSQLPKDRFSAERLKGVDSTLKIQPAKLEDSAVYLCASSLDPRGYGYTFGSGTRLTVV.

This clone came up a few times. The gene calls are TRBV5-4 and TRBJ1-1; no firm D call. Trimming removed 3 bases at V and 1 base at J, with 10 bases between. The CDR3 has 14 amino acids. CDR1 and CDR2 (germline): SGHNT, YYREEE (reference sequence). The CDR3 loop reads CASSSVGRNTEAFF. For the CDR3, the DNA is TGTGCCAGCAGCTCCGTCGGGAGGAACACTGAAGCTTTCTTT.

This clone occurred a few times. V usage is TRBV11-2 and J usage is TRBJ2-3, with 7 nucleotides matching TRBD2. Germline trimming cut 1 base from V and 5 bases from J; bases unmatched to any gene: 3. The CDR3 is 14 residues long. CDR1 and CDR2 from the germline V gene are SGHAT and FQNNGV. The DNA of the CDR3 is TGTGCCAGCAGCTTAGCGGGAGGCCGAGATACGCAGTATTTT. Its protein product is CASSLAGGRDTQYF. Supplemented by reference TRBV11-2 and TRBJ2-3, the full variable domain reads EAGVAQSPRYKIIEKRQSVAFWCNPISGHATLYWYQQILGQGPKLLIQFQNNGVVDDSQLPKDRFSAERLKGVDSTLKIQPAKLEDSAVYLCASSLAGGRDTQYFGPGTRLTVL.

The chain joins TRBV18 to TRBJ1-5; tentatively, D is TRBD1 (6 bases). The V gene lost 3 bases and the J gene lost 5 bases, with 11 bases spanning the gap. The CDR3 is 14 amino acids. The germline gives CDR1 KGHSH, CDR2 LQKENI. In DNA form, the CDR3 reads TGTGCCAGCTCACCTCAACAGGGTGATCAGCCCCAGCATTTT. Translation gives CASSPQQGDQPQHF.

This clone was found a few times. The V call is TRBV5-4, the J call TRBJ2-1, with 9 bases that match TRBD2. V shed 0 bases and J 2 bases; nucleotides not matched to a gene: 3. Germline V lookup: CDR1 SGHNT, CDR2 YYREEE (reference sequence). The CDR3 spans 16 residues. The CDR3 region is CASSLGGGGAYNEQFF. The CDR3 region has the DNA TGTGCCAGCAGCTTGGGGGGCGGGGGGGCCTACAATGAGCAGTTCTTC.

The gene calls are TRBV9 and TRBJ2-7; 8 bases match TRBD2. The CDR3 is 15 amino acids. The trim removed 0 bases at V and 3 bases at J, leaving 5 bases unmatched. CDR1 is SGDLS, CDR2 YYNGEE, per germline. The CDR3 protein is CASSVAESGSYEQYF. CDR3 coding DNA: TGTGCCAGCAGCGTAGCTGAGAGCGGGAGCTACGAGCAGTACTTC.